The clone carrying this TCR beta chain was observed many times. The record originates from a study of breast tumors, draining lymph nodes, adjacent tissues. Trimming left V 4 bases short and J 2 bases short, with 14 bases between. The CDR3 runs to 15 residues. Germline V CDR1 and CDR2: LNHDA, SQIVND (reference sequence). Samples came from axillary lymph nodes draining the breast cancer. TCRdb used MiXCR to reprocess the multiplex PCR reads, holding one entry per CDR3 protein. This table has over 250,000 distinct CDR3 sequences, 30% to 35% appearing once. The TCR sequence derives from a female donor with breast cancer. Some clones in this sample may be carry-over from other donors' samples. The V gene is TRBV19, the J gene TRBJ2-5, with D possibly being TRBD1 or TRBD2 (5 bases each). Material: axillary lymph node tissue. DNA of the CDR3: TGTGCCAGTAGTACCTCACTCGGGACGCAAGAGACCCAGTACTTC. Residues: CASSTSLGTQETQYF.